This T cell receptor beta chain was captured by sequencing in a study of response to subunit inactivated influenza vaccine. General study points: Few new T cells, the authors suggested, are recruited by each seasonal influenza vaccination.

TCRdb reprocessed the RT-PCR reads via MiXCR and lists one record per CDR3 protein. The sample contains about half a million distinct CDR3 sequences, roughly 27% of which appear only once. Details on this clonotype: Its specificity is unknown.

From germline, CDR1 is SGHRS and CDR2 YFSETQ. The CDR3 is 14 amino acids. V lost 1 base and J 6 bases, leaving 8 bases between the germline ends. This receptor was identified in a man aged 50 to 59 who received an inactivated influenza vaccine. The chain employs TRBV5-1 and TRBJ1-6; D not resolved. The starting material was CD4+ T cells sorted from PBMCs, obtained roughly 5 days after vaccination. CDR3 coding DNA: TGCGCCAGCAGCTTGAGAGGTGGTAATTCACCCCTCCACTTT. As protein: CASSLRGGNSPLHF.